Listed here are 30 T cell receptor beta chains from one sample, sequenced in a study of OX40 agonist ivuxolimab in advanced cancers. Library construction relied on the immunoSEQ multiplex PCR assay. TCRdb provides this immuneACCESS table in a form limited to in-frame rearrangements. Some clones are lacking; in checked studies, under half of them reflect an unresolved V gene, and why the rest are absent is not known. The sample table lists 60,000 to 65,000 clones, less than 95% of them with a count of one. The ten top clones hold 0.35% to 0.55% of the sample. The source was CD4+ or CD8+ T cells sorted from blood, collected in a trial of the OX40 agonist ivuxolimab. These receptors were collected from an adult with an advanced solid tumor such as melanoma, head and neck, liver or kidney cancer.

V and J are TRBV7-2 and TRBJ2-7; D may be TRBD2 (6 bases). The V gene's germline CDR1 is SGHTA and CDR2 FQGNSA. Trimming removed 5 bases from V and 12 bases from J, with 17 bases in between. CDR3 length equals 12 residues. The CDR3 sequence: CASSPAGLRTYF. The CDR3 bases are TGTGCCAGCAGCCCAGCGGGCCTACGTACGTACTTC.

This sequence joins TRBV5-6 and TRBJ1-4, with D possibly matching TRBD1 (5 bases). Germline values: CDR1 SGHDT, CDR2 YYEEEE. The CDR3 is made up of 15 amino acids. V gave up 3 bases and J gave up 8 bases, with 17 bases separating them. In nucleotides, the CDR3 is TGTGCCAGCAGCTCGCGGGCGGGGGTTGGGGAAAAACTGTTTTTT. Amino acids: CASSSRAGVGEKLFF.

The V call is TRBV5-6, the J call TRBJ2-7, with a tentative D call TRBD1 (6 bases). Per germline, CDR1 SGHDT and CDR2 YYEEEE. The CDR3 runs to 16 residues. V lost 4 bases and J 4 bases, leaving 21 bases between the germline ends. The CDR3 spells CASSQSTHRDRYEQYF. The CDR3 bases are TGTGCCAGCAGCCAAAGCACACACAGGGATCGGTACGAGCAGTACTTC.

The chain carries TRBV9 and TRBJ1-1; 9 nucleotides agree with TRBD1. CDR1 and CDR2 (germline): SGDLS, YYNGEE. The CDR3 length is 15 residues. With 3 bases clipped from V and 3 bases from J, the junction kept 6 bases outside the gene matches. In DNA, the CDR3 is TGTGCCAGCAGCGATCTACAGGGGGCGTACACTGAAGCTTTCTTT. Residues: CASSDLQGAYTEAFF. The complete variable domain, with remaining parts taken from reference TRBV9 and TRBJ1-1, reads DSGVTQTPKHLITATGQRVTLRCSPRSGDLSVYWYQQSLDQGLQFLIQYYNGEERAKGNILERFSAQQFPDLHSELNLSSLELGDSALYFCASSDLQGAYTEAFFGQGTRLTVV.

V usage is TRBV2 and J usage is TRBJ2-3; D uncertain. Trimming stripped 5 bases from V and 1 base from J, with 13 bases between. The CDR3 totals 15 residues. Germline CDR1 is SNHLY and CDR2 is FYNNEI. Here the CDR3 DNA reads TGTGCCAGCAGTAAGGATGCCACAGGCACAGATACGCAGTATTTT. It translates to CASSKDATGTDTQYF. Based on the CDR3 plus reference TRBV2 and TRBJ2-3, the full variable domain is EPEVTQTPSHQVTQMGQEVILRCVPISNHLYFYWYRQILGQKVEFLVSFYNNEISEKSEIFDDQFSVERPDGSNFTLKIRSTKLEDSAMYFCASSKDATGTDTQYFGPGTRLTVL.

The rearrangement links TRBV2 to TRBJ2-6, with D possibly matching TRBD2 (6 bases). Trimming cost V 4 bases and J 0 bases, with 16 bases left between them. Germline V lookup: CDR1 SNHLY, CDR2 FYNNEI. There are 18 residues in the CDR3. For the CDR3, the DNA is TGTGCCAGCAGTGCCCAGGGAGGCGGTTTCTCTGGGGCCAACGTCCTGACTTTC. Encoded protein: CASSAQGGGFSGANVLTF.

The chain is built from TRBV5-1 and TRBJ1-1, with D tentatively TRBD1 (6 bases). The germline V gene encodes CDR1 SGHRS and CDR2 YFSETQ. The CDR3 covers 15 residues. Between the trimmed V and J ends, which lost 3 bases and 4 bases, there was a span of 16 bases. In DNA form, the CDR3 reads TGCGCCAGCAGCTCATCAGGGGAGGGGCTCACTGAAGCTTTCTTT. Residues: CASSSSGEGLTEAFF.

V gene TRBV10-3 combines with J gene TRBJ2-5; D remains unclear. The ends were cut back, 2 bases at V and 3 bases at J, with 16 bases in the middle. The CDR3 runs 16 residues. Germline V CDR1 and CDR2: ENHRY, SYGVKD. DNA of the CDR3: TGTGCCATCAGTGAGACGAAAGTTAGTACTAAAGAGACCCAGTACTTC. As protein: CAISETKVSTKETQYF.

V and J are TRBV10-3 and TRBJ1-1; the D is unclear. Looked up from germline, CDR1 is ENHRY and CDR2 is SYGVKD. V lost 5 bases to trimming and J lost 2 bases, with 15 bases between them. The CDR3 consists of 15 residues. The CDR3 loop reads CAISNVQSINTEAFF. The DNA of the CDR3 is TGTGCCATCAGTAATGTACAGAGCATTAACACTGAAGCTTTCTTT.

CDR3 loop: CVRSLVHQRREGQFF. The DNA for the CDR3 is TGTGTCAGAAGCTTAGTGCATCAAAGGCGGGAGGGGCAGTTCTTC. J is TRBJ2-1 and V is TRBV7-5; the table's D call of TRBD2 was not tested on the DNA. TRBV7-5 is a pseudogene segment. This CDR3 comprises 15 residues.

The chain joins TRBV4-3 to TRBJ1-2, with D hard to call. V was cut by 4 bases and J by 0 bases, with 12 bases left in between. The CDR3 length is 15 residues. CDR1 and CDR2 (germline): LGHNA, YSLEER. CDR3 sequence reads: CASSRASPSNYGYTF. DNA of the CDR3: TGCGCCAGCAGCCGAGCTTCGCCCTCTAACTATGGCTACACCTTC.

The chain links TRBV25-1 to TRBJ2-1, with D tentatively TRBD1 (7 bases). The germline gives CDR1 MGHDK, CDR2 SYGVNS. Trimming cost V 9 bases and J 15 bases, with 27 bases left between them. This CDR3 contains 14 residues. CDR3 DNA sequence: TGTGCCAGTACTCACAGGGGAGGCAGCGGCCGGCGGTTCTTC. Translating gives CASTHRGGSGRRFF.

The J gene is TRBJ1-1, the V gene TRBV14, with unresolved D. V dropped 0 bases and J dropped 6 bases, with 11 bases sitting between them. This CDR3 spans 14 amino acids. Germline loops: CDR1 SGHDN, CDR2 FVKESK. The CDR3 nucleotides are TGTGCCAGCAGCCAAGAATGGAGTTCCGCTGAAGCTTTCTTT. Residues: CASSQEWSSAEAFF.

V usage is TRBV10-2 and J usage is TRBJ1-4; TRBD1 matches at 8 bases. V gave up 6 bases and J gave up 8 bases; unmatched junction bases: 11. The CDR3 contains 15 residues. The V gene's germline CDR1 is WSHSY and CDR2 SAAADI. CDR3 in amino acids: CASSKETGAGEKLFF. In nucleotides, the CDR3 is TGCGCCAGCAGCAAGGAGACAGGGGCGGGAGAAAAACTGTTTTTT.

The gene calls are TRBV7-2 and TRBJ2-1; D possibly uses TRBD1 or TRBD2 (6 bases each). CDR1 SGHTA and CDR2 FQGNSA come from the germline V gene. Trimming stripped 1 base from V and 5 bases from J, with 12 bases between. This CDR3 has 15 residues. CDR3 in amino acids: CASSLGQGTHNEQFF. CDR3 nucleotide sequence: TGTGCCAGCAGCTTAGGTCAGGGGACTCACAATGAGCAGTTCTTC.

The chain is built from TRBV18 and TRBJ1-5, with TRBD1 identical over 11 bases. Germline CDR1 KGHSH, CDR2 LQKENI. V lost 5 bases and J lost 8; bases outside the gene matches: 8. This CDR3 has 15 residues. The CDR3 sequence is CASSWDRGAVKPQHF. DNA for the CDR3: TGTGCCAGCTCATGGGACAGGGGGGCCGTGAAGCCCCAGCATTTT. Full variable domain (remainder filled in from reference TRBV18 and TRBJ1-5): NAGVMQNPRHLVRRRGQEARLRCSPMKGHSHVYWYRQLPEEGLKFMVYLQKENIIDESGMPKERFSAEFPKEGPSILRIQQVVRGDSAAYFCASSWDRGAVKPQHFGDGTRLSIL.

Written as DNA, the CDR3 is TGTGCCATCAGTGAGTCAAATCTTGGCAGGACGAACACTGAAGCTTTCTTT. Protein sequence: CAISESNLGRTNTEAFF. The rearrangement links TRBV10-3 to TRBJ1-1; D ambiguous. The germline gives CDR1 ENHRY, CDR2 SYGVKD. V lost 0 bases to trimming and J lost 1 base, with 15 bases between them. The CDR3 has 17 residues.

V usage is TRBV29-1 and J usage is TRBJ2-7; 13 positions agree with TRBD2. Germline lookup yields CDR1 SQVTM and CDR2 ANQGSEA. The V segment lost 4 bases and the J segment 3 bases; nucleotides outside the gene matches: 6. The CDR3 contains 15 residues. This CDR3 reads CSVGRTSGSRYEQYF. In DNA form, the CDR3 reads TGCAGCGTTGGCCGGACTAGCGGGAGTCGCTACGAGCAGTACTTC.

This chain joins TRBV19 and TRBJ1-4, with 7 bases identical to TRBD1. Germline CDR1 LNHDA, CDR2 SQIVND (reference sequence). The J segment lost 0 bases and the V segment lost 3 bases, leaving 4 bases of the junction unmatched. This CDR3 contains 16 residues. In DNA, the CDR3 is TGTGCCAGTAGTATCGGACAGGCTACAACTAATGAAAAACTGTTTTTT. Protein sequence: CASSIGQATTNEKLFF.

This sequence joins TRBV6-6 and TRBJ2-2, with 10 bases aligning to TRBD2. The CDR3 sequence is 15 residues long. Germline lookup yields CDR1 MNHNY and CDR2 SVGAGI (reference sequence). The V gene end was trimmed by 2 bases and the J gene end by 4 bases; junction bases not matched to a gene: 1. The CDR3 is CASSYLAGVTGELFF. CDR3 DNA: TGTGCCAGCAGTTACCTAGCGGGAGTCACCGGGGAGCTGTTTTTT.

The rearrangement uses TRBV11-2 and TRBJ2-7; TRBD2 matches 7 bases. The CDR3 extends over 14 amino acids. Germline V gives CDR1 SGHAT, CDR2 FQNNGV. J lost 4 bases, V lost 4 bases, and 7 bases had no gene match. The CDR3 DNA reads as TGTGCCAGCAGCTCCCAGCGGGGAGGGTACGAGCAGTACTTC. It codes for CASSSQRGGYEQYF. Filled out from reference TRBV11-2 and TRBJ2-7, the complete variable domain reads EAGVAQSPRYKIIEKRQSVAFWCNPISGHATLYWYQQILGQGPKLLIQFQNNGVVDDSQLPKDRFSAERLKGVDSTLKIQPAKLEDSAVYLCASSSQRGGYEQYFGPGTRLTVT.

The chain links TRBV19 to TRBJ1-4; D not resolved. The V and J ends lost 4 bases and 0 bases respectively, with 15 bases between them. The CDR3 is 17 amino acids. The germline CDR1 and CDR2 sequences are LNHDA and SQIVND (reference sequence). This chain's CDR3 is CASSRWGGSTTNEKLFF. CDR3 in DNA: TGTGCCAGTAGTAGATGGGGAGGCTCAACAACTAATGAAAAACTGTTTTTT.

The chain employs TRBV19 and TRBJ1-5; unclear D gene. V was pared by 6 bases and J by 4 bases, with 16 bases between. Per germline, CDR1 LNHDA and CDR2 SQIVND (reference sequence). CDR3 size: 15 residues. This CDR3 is CASRSLQVGNQPQHF. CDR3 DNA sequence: TGTGCCAGTAGAAGTTTGCAGGTCGGGAATCAGCCCCAGCATTTT.

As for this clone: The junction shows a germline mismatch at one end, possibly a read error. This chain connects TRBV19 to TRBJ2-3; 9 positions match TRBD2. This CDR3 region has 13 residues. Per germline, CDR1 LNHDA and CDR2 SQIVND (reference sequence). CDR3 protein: CASRIAGADTQYF. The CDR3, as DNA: TGTGCCAGTAGAATAGCGGGAGCAGATACGCAGTATTTT.

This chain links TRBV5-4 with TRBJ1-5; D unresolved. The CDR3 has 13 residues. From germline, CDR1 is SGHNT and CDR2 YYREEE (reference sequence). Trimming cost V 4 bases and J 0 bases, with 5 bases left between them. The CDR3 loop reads CASSVDSNQPQHF. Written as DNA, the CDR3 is TGTGCCAGCAGCGTGGATAGCAATCAGCCCCAGCATTTT.

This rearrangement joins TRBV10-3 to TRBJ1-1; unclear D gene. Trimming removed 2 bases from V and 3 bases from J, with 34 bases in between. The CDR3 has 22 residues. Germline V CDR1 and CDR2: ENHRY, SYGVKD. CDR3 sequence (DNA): TGTGCCATCAGTGAGCCGGACTTGGGGAGGGCCGGATCTCGATTCCGGGACACTGAAGCTTTCTTT. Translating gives CAISEPDLGRAGSRFRDTEAFF.

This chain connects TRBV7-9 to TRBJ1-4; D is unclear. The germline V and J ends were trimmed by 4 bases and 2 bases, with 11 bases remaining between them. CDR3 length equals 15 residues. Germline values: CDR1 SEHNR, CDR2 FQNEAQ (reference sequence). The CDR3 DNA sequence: TGTGCCAGCAGCTACGACTTGGGTACTAATGAAAAACTGTTTTTT. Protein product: CASSYDLGTNEKLFF.

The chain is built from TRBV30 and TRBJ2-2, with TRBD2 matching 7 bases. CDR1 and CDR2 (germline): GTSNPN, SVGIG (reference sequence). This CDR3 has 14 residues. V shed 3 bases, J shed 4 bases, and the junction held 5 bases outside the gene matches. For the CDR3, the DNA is TGTGCCTGGAGCTGGGCTAGCGGCACCGGGGAGCTGTTTTTT. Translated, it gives CAWSWASGTGELFF.

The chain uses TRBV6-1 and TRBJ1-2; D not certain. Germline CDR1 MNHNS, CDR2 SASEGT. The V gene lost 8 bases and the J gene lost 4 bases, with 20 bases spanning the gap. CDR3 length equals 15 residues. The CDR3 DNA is TGTGCCAGCGGAGGGTCCAATTTGGAAGGCTATGGCTACACCTTC. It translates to CASGGSNLEGYGYTF.

DNA of the CDR3: TGTGCCAGCAGCGGGGACAGATTCTACGGTGGCTACACCTTC. It specifies CASSGDRFYGGYTF. The chain carries TRBV6-5 and TRBJ1-2; 7 nucleotides match TRBD1. Unmatched junction bases numbered 11, after V lost 6 bases and J lost 7 bases. CDR3 length: 14 amino acids. The germline V gene has CDR1 MNHEY and CDR2 SVGAGI.